This TCR beta chain was recovered during a study of Ad26.COV2.S vaccination and SARS-CoV-2 variants. Overall study: Into the muscle, Ad26.COV2.S was dosed once or twice, 56 days apart.

Concerning this clone: No antigen is known for it.

TCRdb keeps only in-frame clones here, not all; method: immunoSEQ multiplex PCR. The table records hundreds of thousands of clones, around 92% of them present only once. The treatment denotes: around 19 received Ad26.COV2.S at low or high dose, single or two shots; about 5 received placebo; per-sample allocation not given. Day 63 after the first vaccine or placebo injection was the time point for sampling. The sample came from a Boston adult aged 18-55 years. Study results and caveats: It was vaccine recipients, not placebo recipients, who had the higher spike-specific TCR breadth.

Germline loops: CDR1 PRHDT, CDR2 FYEKMQ (reference sequence). The V end lost 6 bases, the J end lost 5 bases, and 13 bases lay between the germline ends. The CDR3 runs to 13 residues. Here the sequenced sample was peripheral blood, taken in a trial of Ad26.COV2.S vaccine versus placebo. The origin of this receptor is a person between 18 and 65 years old who received the Ad26.COV2.S COVID-19 vaccine or a placebo. This chain links TRBV13 with TRBJ2-5, with D perhaps TRBD1 (6 bases). For the CDR3, the DNA is TGTGCCAGCAGTGTTGGGGGACATGAGACCCAGTACTTC. This sequence encodes CASSVGGHETQYF.